One and the same sample provided the 30 T cell receptor beta chains below, sequenced in a study of long-term antiretroviral therapy in people with HIV. With survey level as its setting, the immunoSEQ assay was v3.0. Measured with immunoSEQ multiplex PCR; TCRdb has only the in-frame clones, and not every one. This table has about 22,000 clones, approximately 80% appearing once. This sample comprised unsorted PBMCs, obtained 1.6 years after starting antiretroviral therapy. These TCRs come from a man aged 40-49 years with HIV.

The chain recombines TRBV9 with TRBJ2-7; 9 bases are shared with TRBD2. V was pared by 0 bases and J by 3 bases, with 7 bases of the junction left unmatched. This CDR3 region has 16 residues. Germline CDR1 SGDLS, CDR2 YYNGEE. The CDR3 DNA sequence: TGTGCCAGCAGCGTAGGGGCGGGAGGGGGACTCTACGAGCAGTACTTC. Translation gives CASSVGAGGGLYEQYF.

The chain links TRBV7-8 to TRBJ1-4; 12 bases fit TRBD1. The V and J ends lost 6 bases and 12 bases, in that order; junction bases with no gene match: 8. Per the germline V gene, CDR1 is SGHVS and CDR2 is FQNEAQ. The CDR3 length is 14 residues. Here the CDR3 reads CASSSGTGGAELFF. CDR3 nucleotide sequence: TGTGCCAGCAGTTCCGGGACAGGGGGCGCGGAACTGTTTTTT.

CDR3 DNA: TGTGCCAGCAGTGCGGGGCAGGGTGGGAGCTACGAGCAGTACTTC. Protein: CASSAGQGGSYEQYF. J is TRBJ2-7 and V is TRBV6-1; D tentatively fits TRBD1 or TRBD2 (5 bases each). Germline V CDR1 and CDR2: MNHNS, SASEGT. Deletions cut 4 bases from V and 3 bases from J, with 16 bases between. This CDR3 is built from 15 residues.

The rearrangement uses TRBV5-6 and TRBJ1-5; D might be TRBD1 (5 bases). The V gene lost 2 bases and the J gene lost 6 bases, with 12 bases spanning the gap. The CDR3 is 14 amino acids. CDR1 is SGHDT, CDR2 YYEEEE, per germline. The CDR3 loop is CASSFGGSTQPQHF. Written as DNA, the CDR3 is TGTGCCAGCAGCTTCGGGGGATCCACTCAGCCCCAGCATTTT.

The chain has TRBV7-2 and TRBJ2-1, with 8 nucleotides matching TRBD2. CDR1 is SGHTA and CDR2 is FQGNSA in the germline V gene. Trimming cost V 6 bases and J 6 bases; bases outside gene matches: 13. CDR3 length: 16 amino acids. Written as DNA, the CDR3 is TGTGCCAGCAGGGACCAGCGGGGGAATAGGAGCAATGAGCAGTTCTTC. This gives the protein CASRDQRGNRSNEQFF. Combining the CDR3 with reference TRBV7-2 and TRBJ2-1 gives the whole variable domain GAGVSQSPSNKVTEKGKDVELRCDPISGHTALYWYRQSLGQGLEFLIYFQGNSAPDKSGLPSDRFSAERTGGSVSTLTIQRTQQEDSAVYLCASRDQRGNRSNEQFFGPGTRLTVL.

V usage is TRBV5-1 and J usage is TRBJ2-2; D is unresolved. Germline V gene sequence: CDR1 SGHRS, CDR2 YFSETQ. This CDR3 comprises 15 residues. Trimming left V 0 bases short and J 4 bases short, with 10 bases between. The CDR3 DNA sequence: TGCGCCAGCAGCTTGGCCGGCCAGAGCACCGGGGAGCTGTTTTTT. The encoded protein is CASSLAGQSTGELFF. Full variable domain (missing parts from reference TRBV5-1 and TRBJ2-2): KAGVTQTPRYLIKTRGQQVTLSCSPISGHRSVSWYQQTPGQGLQFLFEYFSETQRNKGNFPGRFSGRQFSNSRSEMNVSTLELGDSALYLCASSLAGQSTGELFFGEGSRLTVL.

The chain carries TRBV7-9 and TRBJ2-1, with 9 bases fitting TRBD1. V trimming: 5 bases; J trimming: 5 bases; junction bases outside the gene matches: 13. CDR1 and CDR2 (germline): SEHNR, FQNEAQ (reference sequence). The CDR3 loop spans 17 amino acids. CDR3 sequence reads: CASSADDRGIYNNEQFF. Written as DNA, the CDR3 is TGTGCCAGCAGCGCGGACGACAGGGGGATTTACAACAATGAGCAGTTCTTC.

CDR3 DNA sequence: TGCGCCAGCAGCTTGCTTTCCGGGGAGCTGTTTTTT. Its translation: CASSLLSGELFF. The chain has TRBV5-1 and TRBJ2-2; no clear D. Germline loops: CDR1 SGHRS, CDR2 YFSETQ. The CDR3 consists of 12 residues. V lost 1 base and J lost 6, with 4 bases in between.

This chain connects TRBV6-1 to TRBJ2-7; 7 bases line up with TRBD1. Germline CDR1 and CDR2: MNHNS and SASEGT. Germline trimming cut 6 bases from V and 1 base from J; bases unmatched to any gene: 6. The CDR3 loop spans 14 amino acids. The CDR3 protein is CASRIRQGSYEQYF. The CDR3 DNA is TGTGCCAGCAGGATCAGACAGGGTTCCTACGAGCAGTACTTC.

The J gene is TRBJ1-1, the V gene TRBV7-2, with 7 bases identical to TRBD1. The germline V gene encodes CDR1 SGHTA and CDR2 FQGNSA. The CDR3 runs 14 residues. Losses at the gene ends were 5 bases for V and 7 bases for J; bases not matched to a gene: 10. The CDR3 reads CASSQARGRDEAFF. The CDR3 DNA sequence: TGTGCCAGCAGCCAGGCGAGGGGGCGTGATGAAGCTTTCTTT.

The genes are TRBV9 and TRBJ2-7, with 8 bases that match TRBD2. The CDR3 extends over 16 amino acids. CDR1 and CDR2 (germline): SGDLS, YYNGEE. The V and J ends lost 0 bases and 2 bases, in that order; junction bases with no gene match: 7. In nucleotides, the CDR3 is TGTGCCAGCAGCGTAGCGGTTAGCGGGGCCACCTACGAGCAGTACTTC. This codes for CASSVAVSGATYEQYF.

This rearrangement joins TRBV5-1 to TRBJ1-1; D ambiguous. Trimming removed 0 bases at V and 5 bases at J, with 2 bases between. This CDR3 has 11 residues. Germline lookup yields CDR1 SGHRS and CDR2 YFSETQ. The CDR3, as DNA: TGCGCCAGCAGCTTGGGGACTGAAGCTTTCTTT. Its translation is CASSLGTEAFF.

The rearrangement uses TRBV6-6 and TRBJ1-2; 11 bases agree with TRBD1. Germline-derived CDR1 and CDR2 are MNHNY and SVGAGI (reference sequence). The CDR3 runs to 16 residues. Trimming at V came to 0 bases and at J to 4 bases, leaving 4 bases not matched to a gene. CDR3 loop: CASSYSRTGGVYGYTF. CDR3 bases: TGTGCCAGCAGTTACTCACGGACAGGGGGCGTCTATGGCTACACCTTC.

This chain links TRBV13 with TRBJ1-1, with D tentatively TRBD1 (6 bases). Germline V lookup: CDR1 PRHDT, CDR2 FYEKMQ (reference sequence). V was trimmed by 4 bases and J by 4 bases, leaving 10 bases between them. The CDR3 covers 13 residues. CDR3 amino acids: CASSSTGLTEAFF. CDR3 DNA: TGTGCCAGCAGCTCGACAGGCCTCACTGAAGCTTTCTTT.

This rearrangement joins TRBV2 to TRBJ1-1, with 8 positions matching TRBD1. The CDR3 has 14 amino acids. V was clipped by 6 bases and J by 5 bases; unmatched bases: 8. Germline values: CDR1 SNHLY, CDR2 FYNNEI. CDR3 loop: CASRTGGRWTEAFF. Here the CDR3 DNA reads TGTGCCAGCAGAACAGGGGGTCGGTGGACTGAAGCTTTCTTT.

A single count supports this clone. J is TRBJ1-3 and V is TRBV30, with D tentatively TRBD1 (5 bases). V was shortened by 3 bases and J by 0 bases, with 21 bases between the two germline ends. Germline V gene lookup returns CDR1 GTSNPN and CDR2 SVGIG (reference sequence). The CDR3 runs 18 residues. The CDR3 is CAWSHQGALLSSGNTIYF. As DNA, the CDR3 is TGTGCCTGGAGCCATCAAGGGGCGCTGCTGAGCTCTGGAAACACCATATATTTT.

This clone turned up a few times. Additional DNA sequences in this sample encode the identical CDR3. This CDR3 is CASSLVGGRGGEQYF. CDR3 bases: TGCGCCAGCAGCTTGGTTGGCGGGAGGGGAGGCGAGCAGTACTTC. V and J are TRBV5-1 and TRBJ2-7; 9 bases map to TRBD2. The V and J ends lost 0 bases and 6 bases, in that order; junction bases with no gene match: 7. The V gene's germline CDR1 is SGHRS and CDR2 YFSETQ. This CDR3 has 15 residues.

The genes are TRBV5-6 and TRBJ2-2; maybe TRBD1 (6 bases). Trimming pared 0 bases from V and 0 bases from J, leaving 6 bases between. CDR1 is SGHDT and CDR2 is YYEEEE in the germline V gene. The CDR3 totals 15 residues. CDR3 protein: CASSLGDTNTGELFF. The CDR3 DNA sequence: TGTGCCAGCAGCTTGGGGGACACGAACACCGGGGAGCTGTTTTTT. Combining the CDR3 with reference TRBV5-6 and TRBJ2-2 gives the whole variable domain DAGVTQSPTHLIKTRGQQVTLRCSPKSGHDTVSWYQQALGQGPQFIFQYYEEEERQRGNFPDRFSGHQFPNYSSELNVNALLLGDSALYLCASSLGDTNTGELFFGEGSRLTVL.

V and J are TRBV29-1 and TRBJ1-2; unclear D gene. V lost 7 bases and J 4 bases, leaving 10 bases between the germline ends. The CDR3 has 11 residues. Germline CDR1 SQVTM, CDR2 ANQGSEA. The CDR3 spells CSAEGGYGYTF. The CDR3 DNA is TGCAGCGCCGAGGGCGGCTATGGCTACACCTTC.

The V call is TRBV5-6, the J call TRBJ2-3, with 14 bases matching TRBD2. V lost 3 bases, J lost 0 bases, and 6 bases stayed unmatched. The germline V gene encodes CDR1 SGHDT and CDR2 YYEEEE. The CDR3 has 18 residues. The CDR3 DNA is TGTGCCAGCAGCTCTGGACTAGCGGGGGGCCTTAGCACAGATACGCAGTATTTT. It is translated as CASSSGLAGGLSTDTQYF.

This chain connects TRBV4-1 to TRBJ1-5; tentative D call: TRBD1 (6 bases). The germline CDR1 and CDR2 sequences are MGHRA and YSYEKL. The CDR3 sequence is 16 residues long. The ends were cut back, 2 bases at V and 2 bases at J, with 13 bases in the middle. The CDR3 loop reads CASSQSRAGGNQPQHF. CDR3 sequence (DNA): TGCGCCAGCAGCCAAAGCCGGGCAGGGGGCAATCAGCCCCAGCATTTT.

The chain recombines TRBV7-6 with TRBJ2-2, with D perhaps TRBD1 (6 bases). There are 14 residues in the CDR3. V dropped 6 bases and J dropped 4 bases, with 12 bases sitting between them. Germline V lookup: CDR1 SGHVS, CDR2 FNYEAQ. CDR3 nucleotides: TGTGCCAGCAGTCGGACAGCAATCACCGGGGAGCTGTTTTTT. Protein product: CASSRTAITGELFF.

The chain links TRBV27 to TRBJ2-7, with 8 bases fitting TRBD2. After removal of 2 bases from V and 4 bases from J, the junction contained 4 bases not matched to a gene. The germline V gene has CDR1 MNHEY and CDR2 SMNVEV (reference sequence). The CDR3 runs to 14 residues. In DNA form, the CDR3 reads TGTGCCAGCAGTTTAGGGACTAGTACTTACGAGCAGTACTTC. Its translation is CASSLGTSTYEQYF.

The V call is TRBV27, the J call TRBJ1-3; the D is unclear. The V and J ends lost 3 bases and 0 bases respectively, with 9 bases between them. This CDR3 spans 15 amino acids. The germline gives CDR1 MNHEY, CDR2 SMNVEV (reference sequence). The CDR3 nucleotides read TGTGCCAGCAGTTTCGGACCGAGCTCTGGAAACACCATATATTTT. Its translation: CASSFGPSSGNTIYF.

This clone appeared once. The rearrangement joins TRBV6-5 to TRBJ2-1; D perhaps matches TRBD1 (5 bases). This CDR3 spans 14 amino acids. Germline V gene data show CDR1 as MNHEY and CDR2 as SVGAGI. The V and J ends lost 0 bases and 5 bases respectively, with 8 bases between them. The DNA for the CDR3 is TGTGCCAGCAGTTACTCTTTAGGGGACAATGAGCAGTTCTTC. Residues: CASSYSLGDNEQFF.

J is TRBJ2-2 and V is TRBV7-9; D ambiguous. V lost 1 base to trimming and J lost 3 bases, with 6 bases between them. The CDR3 length is 14 residues. CDR1 and CDR2 from the germline V gene are SEHNR and FQNEAQ (reference sequence). CDR3 DNA: TGTGCCAGCAGCTTAGGGGATTACACCGGGGAGCTGTTTTTT. Its protein is CASSLGDYTGELFF.

The genes are TRBV2 and TRBJ1-2; a weak D match, TRBD1 (6 bases). Germline assignment: CDR1 SNHLY and CDR2 FYNNEI. Trimming stripped 5 bases from V and 2 bases from J, with 12 bases between. CDR3 length equals 14 residues. The CDR3 DNA is TGTGCCAGCAGTTCAGGGGACTCAAACTATGGCTACACCTTC. Residues: CASSSGDSNYGYTF.

The rearrangement joins TRBV6-1 to TRBJ2-1; 9 bases are shared with TRBD1. Germline CDR1 is MNHNS and CDR2 is SASEGT. CDR3 size: 15 residues. V gave up 7 bases and J gave up 2 bases; unmatched junction bases: 6. The CDR3 nucleotides read TGTGCCAGCAAGGCCGGGACAGGGCCCTACAATGAGCAGTTCTTC. Translating it yields CASKAGTGPYNEQFF.

J is TRBJ2-3 and V is TRBV11-2, with 9 bases that match TRBD1. V dropped 5 bases and J dropped 1; count of bases not matched to a gene: 4. The CDR3 has 15 residues. CDR1 SGHAT and CDR2 FQNNGV come from the germline V gene. As DNA, the CDR3 is TGTGCCAGCAGCCCGCGGACAGGGGGCACAGATACGCAGTATTTT. Protein: CASSPRTGGTDTQYF. Drawing the rest from reference TRBV11-2 and TRBJ2-3, the complete variable domain is EAGVAQSPRYKIIEKRQSVAFWCNPISGHATLYWYQQILGQGPKLLIQFQNNGVVDDSQLPKDRFSAERLKGVDSTLKIQPAKLEDSAVYLCASSPRTGGTDTQYFGPGTRLTVL.

V and J are TRBV7-8 and TRBJ2-1, with a possible D match to TRBD2 (5 bases). Germline loops: CDR1 SGHVS, CDR2 FQNEAQ. V gave up 5 bases and J gave up 3 bases, with 11 bases separating them. The CDR3 contains 14 residues. The CDR3 loop is CASSPDYLYNEQFF. The CDR3 DNA follows: TGTGCCAGCAGCCCTGACTACCTCTACAATGAGCAGTTCTTC.